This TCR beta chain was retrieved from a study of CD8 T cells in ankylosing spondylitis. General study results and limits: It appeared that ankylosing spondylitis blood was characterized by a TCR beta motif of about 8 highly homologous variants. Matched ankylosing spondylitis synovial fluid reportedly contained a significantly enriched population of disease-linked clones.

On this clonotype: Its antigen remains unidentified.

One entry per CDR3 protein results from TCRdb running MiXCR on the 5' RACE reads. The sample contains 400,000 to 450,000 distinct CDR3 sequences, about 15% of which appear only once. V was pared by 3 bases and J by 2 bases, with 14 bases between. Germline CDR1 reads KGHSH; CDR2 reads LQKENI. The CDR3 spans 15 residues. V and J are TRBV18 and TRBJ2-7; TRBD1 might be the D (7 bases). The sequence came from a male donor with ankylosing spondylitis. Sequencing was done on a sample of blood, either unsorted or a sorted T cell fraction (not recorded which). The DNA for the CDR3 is TGTGCCAGCTCACCGACAGGGAGGAACCCCTACGAGCAGTACTTC. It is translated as CASSPTGRNPYEQYF.